The 19 T cell receptor beta chains below come from one sample, sequenced in a study of siplizumab effects on memory and regulatory T cells. Generated by immunoSEQ multiplex PCR, the TCRdb table keeps only in-frame clones and is missing some. Of under 110,000 clones in the sample, 85% to 95% were seen once. Specimen: non-Treg CD4+ T cells sorted from blood. The origin of the receptors is a human donor in good health.

V is TRBV9 and J is TRBJ2-7; 9 bases map to TRBD2. Germline V gene data show CDR1 as SGDLS and CDR2 as YYNGEE. The CDR3 spans 15 residues. The trim removed 4 bases at V and 4 bases at J, leaving 9 bases unmatched. CDR3 sequence: CASSPRASGIYEQYF. CDR3 sequence (DNA): TGTGCCAGCAGCCCCCGCGCTAGCGGGATTTACGAGCAGTACTTC.

This chain joins TRBV27 and TRBJ1-5, with D unclear. Germline V CDR1 and CDR2: MNHEY, SMNVEV (reference sequence). CDR3 length equals 13 residues. The V end lost 3 bases, the J end lost 4 bases, and 7 bases lay between the germline ends. CDR3 sequence: CASSFSLNQPQHF. As DNA, the CDR3 is TGTGCCAGCAGTTTTTCGCTTAATCAGCCCCAGCATTTT.

V gene TRBV5-5 combines with J gene TRBJ2-1, with a possible D match to TRBD1 (6 bases). CDR1 is SGHKS, CDR2 YYEKEE, per germline (reference sequence). Trimming removed 3 bases at V and 8 bases at J, with 15 bases between. The CDR3 runs to 14 residues. CDR3 sequence (DNA): TGTGCCAGCAGCTCCTTGGCAGGGGCTGATGAGCAGTTCTTC. Translation gives CASSSLAGADEQFF. The full variable domain, with the rest looked up from reference TRBV5-5 and TRBJ2-1, is DAGVTQSPTHLIKTRGQQVTLRCSPISGHKSVSWYQQVLGQGPQFIFQYYEKEERGRGNFPDRFSARQFPNYSSELNVNALLLGDSALYLCASSSLAGADEQFFGPGTRLTVL.

The rearrangement joins TRBV7-2 to TRBJ2-2; 7 positions agree with TRBD2. The junction had 7 bases not matched to a gene; V was cut back by 3 bases and J by 6 bases. This CDR3 contains 15 residues. Germline V gene sequence: CDR1 SGHTA, CDR2 FQGNSA. Here the CDR3 reads CASSFGGSRAGELFF. Written as DNA, the CDR3 is TGTGCCAGCAGCTTCGGCGGGAGTAGGGCCGGGGAGCTGTTTTTT. Based on the CDR3 plus reference TRBV7-2 and TRBJ2-2, the full variable domain is GAGVSQSPSNKVTEKGKDVELRCDPISGHTALYWYRQSLGQGLEFLIYFQGNSAPDKSGLPSDRFSAERTGGSVSTLTIQRTQQEDSAVYLCASSFGGSRAGELFFGEGSRLTVL.

The chain combines TRBV6-1 with TRBJ1-4; no definite D call. V lost 2 bases, J lost 2 bases, and 6 bases lay in between. The CDR3 has 14 residues. The germline gives CDR1 MNHNS, CDR2 SASEGT. The CDR3 loop reads CASSEIQTNEKLFF. Written as DNA, the CDR3 is TGTGCCAGCAGTGAAATTCAGACTAATGAAAAACTGTTTTTT.

The chain recombines TRBV5-4 with TRBJ2-7, with D unclear. This CDR3 has 13 amino acids. V lost 1 base and J lost 1, with 6 bases in between. Per the germline V gene, CDR1 is SGHNT and CDR2 is YYREEE (reference sequence). The CDR3 region has the DNA TGTGCCAGCAGCTTGTACAATTCCTACGAGCAGTACTTC. Protein sequence: CASSLYNSYEQYF.

This clone was seen just once. V usage is TRBV6-1 and J usage is TRBJ2-7; tentatively, D is TRBD1 (5 bases). This CDR3 spans 14 amino acids. Trimming cost V 3 bases and J 0 bases, with 9 bases left between them. CDR1 is MNHNS, CDR2 SASEGT, per germline. The DNA for the CDR3 is TGTGCCAGCAGTGATGGGGCCCTCTCCTACGAGCAGTACTTC. This translates into CASSDGALSYEQYF.

This chain links TRBV30 with TRBJ2-3; TRBD2 might be the D (6 bases). The CDR3 length is 14 residues. From germline, CDR1 is GTSNPN and CDR2 SVGIG (reference sequence). V lost 7 bases and J lost 0, with 14 bases in between. DNA of the CDR3: TGTGCCTTTTCCCGGGACTTTAGCACAGATACGCAGTATTTT. Its translation is CAFSRDFSTDTQYF. Combining the CDR3 with reference TRBV30 and TRBJ2-3 gives the whole variable domain SQTIHQWPATLVQPVGSPLSLECTVEGTSNPNLYWYRQAAGRGLQLLFYSVGIGQISSEVPQNLSASRPQDRQFILSSKKLLLSDSGFYLCAFSRDFSTDTQYFGPGTRLTVL.

The chain recombines TRBV30 with TRBJ2-3; 16 bases are shared with TRBD2. J lost 0 bases, V lost 8 bases, and 2 bases had no gene match. This CDR3 has 15 amino acids. CDR1 GTSNPN and CDR2 SVGIG come from the germline V gene (reference sequence). CDR3 in DNA: TGTGCCGGGACTAGCGGGAGGGGGAGCACAGATACGCAGTATTTT. Protein: CAGTSGRGSTDTQYF.

CDR3 protein: CASSQVRLNTEAFF. In nucleotides, the CDR3 is TGCGCCAGCAGCCAAGTGCGACTGAACACTGAAGCTTTCTTT. The V call is TRBV4-1, the J call TRBJ1-1; D is uncertain. The CDR3 contains 14 residues. Germline V gene sequence: CDR1 MGHRA, CDR2 YSYEKL. Trimming shortened V by 1 base and J by 0 bases, and 6 bases separated the two germline ends.

In its sample, this clone was seen a few times. The rearrangement links TRBV7-9 to TRBJ2-7; a possible D gene is TRBD1 (6 bases). The CDR3 extends over 15 amino acids. Trimming cost V 5 bases and J 2 bases, with 16 bases left between them. CDR1 and CDR2 from the germline V gene are SEHNR and FQNEAQ (reference sequence). CDR3: CASSTTGTLPYEQYF. In nucleotides, the CDR3 is TGTGCCAGCAGCACCACCGGGACACTTCCCTACGAGCAGTACTTC.

The chain combines TRBV5-6 with TRBJ2-2; no clear D. The CDR3 consists of 15 residues. V dropped 0 bases and J dropped 4 bases, with 10 bases sitting between them. Germline V gives CDR1 SGHDT, CDR2 YYEEEE. DNA of the CDR3: TGTGCCAGCAGCTTGGGGCAGCTGGGCACCGGGGAGCTGTTTTTT. Amino acid sequence: CASSLGQLGTGELFF.

The rearrangement joins TRBV28 to TRBJ1-5, with TRBD1 as a possible D gene (6 bases). The CDR3 length is 15 residues. The V end lost 5 bases, the J end lost 5 bases, and 16 bases lay between the germline ends. CDR1 and CDR2 from the germline V gene are MDHEN and SYDVKM. CDR3: CASSGGAQGYQPQHF. CDR3 bases: TGTGCCAGCAGTGGGGGGGCCCAGGGCTATCAGCCCCAGCATTTT.

Only a few counts were recorded for this clone. The rearrangement links TRBV19 to TRBJ1-5; possibly TRBD1 for D (6 bases). The CDR3 runs to 14 residues. Germline values: CDR1 LNHDA, CDR2 SQIVND (reference sequence). Trimming took 7 bases from V and 5 from J, leaving 15 bases between them. CDR3 DNA: TGTGCCAGTACCGAGTGGGGGGCAGATCAGCCCCAGCATTTT. This gives the protein CASTEWGADQPQHF.

This sequence joins TRBV11-3 and TRBJ2-7; TRBD2 is a possible D gene (5 bases). V dropped 1 base and J dropped 4 bases, with 14 bases sitting between them. Germline loops: CDR1 SGHNT, CDR2 YENEEA. There are 15 residues in the CDR3. CDR3 sequence reads: CASSLVGSGLYEQYF. In DNA, the CDR3 is TGTGCCAGCAGCTTAGTGGGCAGCGGCCTTTACGAGCAGTACTTC.

The J gene is TRBJ2-1, the V gene TRBV7-6; no firm D call. V was trimmed by 5 bases and J by 7 bases, leaving 27 bases between them. Per germline, CDR1 SGHVS and CDR2 FNYEAQ. This CDR3 contains 18 residues. In DNA form, the CDR3 reads TGTGCCAGCAGCGCGTCGTTCCCCCAAGCCGCCGTGGGGAATGAGCAGTTCTTC. Protein sequence: CASSASFPQAAVGNEQFF.

The gene calls are TRBV10-3 and TRBJ1-5; possibly TRBD1 for D (5 bases). The CDR3 extends over 16 amino acids. Germline CDR1 ENHRY, CDR2 SYGVKD. V shed 2 bases and J shed 1 base, with 12 bases lying between them. The chain's CDR3 is CAISEALGQSNQPQHF. CDR3 nucleotide sequence: TGTGCCATCAGTGAGGCCCTCGGACAAAGCAATCAGCCCCAGCATTTT.

V and J are TRBV28 and TRBJ1-1; D perhaps matches TRBD1 (6 bases). The V gene lost 2 bases and the J gene lost 1 base, with 11 bases spanning the gap. In germline, CDR1 is MDHEN, CDR2 SYDVKM. This CDR3 has 15 residues. This CDR3 reads CASSLHSTGNTEAFF. The CDR3 DNA sequence: TGTGCCAGCAGTTTACACTCGACAGGGAACACTGAAGCTTTCTTT.

This clone showed up just once. CDR3 protein: CASSSLGGQGIRNEQFF. The CDR3 DNA reads TGCGCCAGCAGCTCCCTGGGGGGACAGGGAATTCGGAATGAGCAGTTCTTC. V and J are TRBV5-1 and TRBJ2-1; 9 positions agree with TRBD1. The V gene's germline CDR1 is SGHRS and CDR2 YFSETQ. The CDR3 contains 17 residues. V was clipped by 3 bases and J by 7 bases; unmatched bases: 14. The full variable domain, in which reference TRBV5-1 and TRBJ2-1 provide the parts outside the CDR3, is KAGVTQTPRYLIKTRGQQVTLSCSPISGHRSVSWYQQTPGQGLQFLFEYFSETQRNKGNFPGRFSGRQFSNSRSEMNVSTLELGDSALYLCASSSLGGQGIRNEQFFGPGTRLTVL.